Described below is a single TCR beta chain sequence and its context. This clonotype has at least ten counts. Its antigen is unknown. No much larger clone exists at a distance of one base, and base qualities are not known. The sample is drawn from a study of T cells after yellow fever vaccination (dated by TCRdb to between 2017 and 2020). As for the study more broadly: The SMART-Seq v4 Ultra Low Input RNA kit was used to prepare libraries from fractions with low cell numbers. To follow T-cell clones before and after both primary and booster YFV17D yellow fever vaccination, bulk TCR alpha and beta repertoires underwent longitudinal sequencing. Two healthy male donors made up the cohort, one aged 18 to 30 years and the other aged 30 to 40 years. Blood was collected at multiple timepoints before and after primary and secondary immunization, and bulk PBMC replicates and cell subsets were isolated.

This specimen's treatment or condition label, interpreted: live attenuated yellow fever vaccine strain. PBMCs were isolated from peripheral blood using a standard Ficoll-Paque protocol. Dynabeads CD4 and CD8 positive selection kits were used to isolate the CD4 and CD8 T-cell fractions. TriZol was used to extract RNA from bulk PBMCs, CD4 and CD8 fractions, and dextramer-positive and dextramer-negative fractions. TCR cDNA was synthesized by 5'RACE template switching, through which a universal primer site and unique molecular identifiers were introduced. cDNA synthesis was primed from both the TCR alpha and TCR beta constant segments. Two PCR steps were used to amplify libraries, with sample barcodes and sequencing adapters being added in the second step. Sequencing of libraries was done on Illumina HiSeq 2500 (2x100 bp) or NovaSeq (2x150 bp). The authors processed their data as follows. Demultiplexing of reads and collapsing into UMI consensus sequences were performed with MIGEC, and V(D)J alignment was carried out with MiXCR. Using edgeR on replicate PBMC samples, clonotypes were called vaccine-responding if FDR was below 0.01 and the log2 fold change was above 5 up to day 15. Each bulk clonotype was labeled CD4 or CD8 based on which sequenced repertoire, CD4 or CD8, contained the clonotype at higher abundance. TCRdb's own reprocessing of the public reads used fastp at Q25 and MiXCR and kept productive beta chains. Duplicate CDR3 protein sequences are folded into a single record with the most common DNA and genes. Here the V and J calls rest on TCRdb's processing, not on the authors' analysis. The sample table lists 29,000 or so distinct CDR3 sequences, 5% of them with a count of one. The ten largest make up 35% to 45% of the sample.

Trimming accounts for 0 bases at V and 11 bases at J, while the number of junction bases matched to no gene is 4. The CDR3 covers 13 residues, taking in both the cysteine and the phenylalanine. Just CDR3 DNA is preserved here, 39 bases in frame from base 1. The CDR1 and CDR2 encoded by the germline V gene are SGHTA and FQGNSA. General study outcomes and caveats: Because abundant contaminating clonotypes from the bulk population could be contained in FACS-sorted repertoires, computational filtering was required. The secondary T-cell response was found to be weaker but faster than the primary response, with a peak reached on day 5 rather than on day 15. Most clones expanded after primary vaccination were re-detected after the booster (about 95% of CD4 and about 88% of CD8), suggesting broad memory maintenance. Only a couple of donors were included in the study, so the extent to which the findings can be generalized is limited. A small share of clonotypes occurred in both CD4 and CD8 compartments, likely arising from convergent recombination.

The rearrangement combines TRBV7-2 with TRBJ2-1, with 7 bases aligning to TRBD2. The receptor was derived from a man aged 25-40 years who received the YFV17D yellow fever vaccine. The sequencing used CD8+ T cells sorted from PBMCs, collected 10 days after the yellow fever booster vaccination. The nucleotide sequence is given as TGTGCCAGCAGCTTAGCGCTACTAGCGAAGCAGTTCTTC. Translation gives CASSLALLAKQFF.